A selection of T cell receptor beta chains follows, all from one sample in a study of blood T cells in healthy people across ages. Each CDR3 protein gets one entry after TCRdb re-called the 5' RACE reads with MiXCR. The repertoire holds roughly 1.9 million distinct CDR3 sequences, with about 39% as singletons. The sequenced sample was blood. The source of these receptors is a human donor in good health. CDR3s include the opening cysteine and the closing phenylalanine or tryptophan. D genes are given only for firm matches. Clone size is stated in some rows and not others, as once, few, many or a class when expanded.

J gene,V gene,clone size,D gene,CDR3 DNA,CDR3 protein
TRBJ2-5,TRBV4-3,few,-,TGCGCCAGCAGCCGGACCGGGGGAGGGACAGGAGAGACCCAGTACTTC,CASSRTGGGTGETQYF
TRBJ1-1,TRBV10-3,-,-,TGTGCCATCAGGCCTTGGGTTGACACTGAAGCTTTCTTT,CAIRPWVDTEAFF
TRBJ2-7,TRBV29-1,many,-,TGCAGCGTTCGTCTACAGGGAAGGGGACGCGAGCAGTACTTC,CSVRLQGRGREQYF
TRBJ1-5,TRBV7-6,few,-,TGTGCCAGCGCCACAGGGCTCAATCAGCCCCAGCATTTT,CASATGLNQPQHF
TRBJ1-2,TRBV29-1,-,-,TGCAGCGCTGGGATGGATGGTCGTGGCTACACCTTC,CSAGMDGRGYTF
TRBJ2-5,TRBV12-3/TRBV12-4,few,TRBD2,TGTGCCAGCAGTCTTACTAGCGGGGGGGCCCAAGAGACCCAGTACTTC,CASSLTSGGAQETQYF
TRBJ1-2,TRBV12-3/TRBV12-4,few,TRBD1,TGTGCCAGCAGACCTTCTGGACAGGCGAGCTACACCTTC,CASRPSGQASYTF
TRBJ2-3,TRBV7-3,-,-,TGTGCCAGCAGCTCCACCTCCGGGAGCGCAGGGGATACGCAGTATTTT,CASSSTSGSAGDTQYF
TRBJ1-1,TRBV29-1,once,-,TGCAGCGTTGAAGAATACGGGCAAGGGACTGAAGCTTTCTTT,CSVEEYGQGTEAFF
TRBJ2-5,TRBV4-1,-,-,TGCGCCAGCAGCCAAGAATACGGTCGGTGGGAGGAGACCCAGTACTTC,CASSQEYGRWEETQYF
TRBJ2-3,TRBV7-2,-,TRBD2,TGTGCCAGCAGCTTAGAGGGGCGGGGGGGCGTAGATACGCAGTATTTT,CASSLEGRGGVDTQYF
TRBJ2-1,TRBV30,-,-,TGTGCCTGGAGTGAAGCTTCAAGATACAATGAGCAGTTCTTC,CAWSEASRYNEQFF